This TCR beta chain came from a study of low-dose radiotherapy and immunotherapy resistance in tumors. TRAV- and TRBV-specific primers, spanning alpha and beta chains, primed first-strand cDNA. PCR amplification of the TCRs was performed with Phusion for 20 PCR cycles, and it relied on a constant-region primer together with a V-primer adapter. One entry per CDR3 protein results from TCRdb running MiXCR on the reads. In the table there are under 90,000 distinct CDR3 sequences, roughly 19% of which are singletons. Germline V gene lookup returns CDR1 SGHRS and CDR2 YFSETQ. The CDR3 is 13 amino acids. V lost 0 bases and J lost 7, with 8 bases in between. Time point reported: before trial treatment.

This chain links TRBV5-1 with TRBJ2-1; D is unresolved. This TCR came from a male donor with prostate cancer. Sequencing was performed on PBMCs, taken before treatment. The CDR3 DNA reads TGCGCCAGCAGCTTGGACAGTGGGAATGAGCAGTTCTTC. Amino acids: CASSLDSGNEQFF.